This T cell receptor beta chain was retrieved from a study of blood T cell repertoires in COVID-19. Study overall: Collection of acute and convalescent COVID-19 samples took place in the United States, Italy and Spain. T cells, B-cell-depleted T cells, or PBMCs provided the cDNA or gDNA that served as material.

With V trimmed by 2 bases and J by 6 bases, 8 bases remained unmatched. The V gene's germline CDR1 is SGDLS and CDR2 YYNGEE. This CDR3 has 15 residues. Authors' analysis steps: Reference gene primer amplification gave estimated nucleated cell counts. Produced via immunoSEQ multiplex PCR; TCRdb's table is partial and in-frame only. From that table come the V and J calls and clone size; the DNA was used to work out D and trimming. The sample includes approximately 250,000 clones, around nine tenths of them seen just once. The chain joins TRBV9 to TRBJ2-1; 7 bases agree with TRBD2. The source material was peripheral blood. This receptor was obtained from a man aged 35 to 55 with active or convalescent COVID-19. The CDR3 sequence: CASSVEVSGGNEQFF. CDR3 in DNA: TGTGCCAGCAGCGTTGAGGTTTCGGGGGGCAATGAGCAGTTCTTC.